The 4 T cell receptor beta chains below all came from one sample that was sequenced in a study of graft-versus-host responses after intestinal transplantation. Here immunoSEQ multiplex PCR was the method, and the copy in TCRdb shows in-frame clones only, minus some. This table holds more than 90,000 clones, approximately 94% found once. No antigen has been assigned to these receptors. The source material was unstimulated CD4+ T cells sorted from spleen or lymph node cells, sampled before transplant. These receptors all come from a human donor who was the organ donor for an intestinal transplant.

The genes are TRBV5-1 and TRBJ2-2; 9 nucleotides align to TRBD2. CDR3 length: 15 amino acids. V trimming: 5 bases; J trimming: 2 bases; junction bases outside the gene matches: 4. Germline V gene sequence: CDR1 SGHRS, CDR2 YFSETQ. The CDR3 DNA is TGCGCCAGCAGAACCGGGACTAGCAACACCGGGGAGCTGTTTTTT. It translates to CASRTGTSNTGELFF.

The chain is built from TRBV28 and TRBJ1-4, with D possibly being TRBD1 (6 bases). The CDR3 spans 16 residues. V was pared by 6 bases and J by 2 bases, with 16 bases between. The germline gives CDR1 MDHEN, CDR2 SYDVKM. CDR3 residues: CASRWRGAGTNEKLFF. The CDR3 DNA follows: TGTGCCAGCAGATGGAGGGGGGCCGGCACTAATGAAAAACTGTTTTTT.

The chain recombines TRBV29-1 with TRBJ1-2; 9 bases match TRBD1. The CDR3 runs 12 residues. Germline trimming cut 3 bases from V and 7 bases from J; bases unmatched to any gene: 3. The germline CDR1 and CDR2 sequences are SQVTM and ANQGSEA. CDR3: CSVETGGGGYTF. The CDR3 DNA follows: TGCAGCGTTGAGACAGGGGGGGGTGGCTACACCTTC. Drawing the rest from reference TRBV29-1 and TRBJ1-2, the complete variable domain is SAVISQKPSRDICQRGTSLTIQCQVDSQVTMMFWYRQQPGQSLTLIATANQGSEATYESGFVIDKFPISRPNLTFSTLTVSNMSPEDSSIYLCSVETGGGGYTFGSGTRLTVV.

The chain recombines TRBV2 with TRBJ2-7; perhaps TRBD2 as D (5 bases). The CDR3 has 11 residues. The germline gives CDR1 SNHLY, CDR2 FYNNEI. Trimming took off 8 bases at V and 6 bases at J, with 11 bases between the two ends. The CDR3 loop is CASGLAREQYF. The CDR3 DNA reads as TGTGCCAGCGGCCTAGCTCGCGAGCAGTACTTC.